This entry is about one T cell receptor (beta chain). No antigen is known for it. Base qualities are not recorded, but no much larger clone differs from it by a single base. The CDR3 holds 12 amino acids from the cysteine to the phenylalanine. Only the CDR3 DNA stays, 36 bases, in frame from base 1. From the germline V gene (reference sequence), CDR1 is MNHEY and CDR2 is SMNVEV. V trim: 3 bases; J trim: 7 bases; unmatched bases: 0. The library relied on the immunoSEQ multiplex PCR assay. Sourced from immuneACCESS, this table was stored by TCRdb with only in-frame sequences that have V and J called. A share of the clones is absent; for the studies checked, an unresolved V gene accounts for under half, and the remainder has no known explanation. The sample table lists 35,000 to 50,000 clones, about 96% of them with a count of one. In total, the top ten clones hold about 0.38% of the sample. This entry comes from a study of technical replicates of blood from four donors (TCRdb year 2017).

This TCR came from a human donor in good health. The sequence joins TRBV27 to TRBJ2-1, and TRBD2 aligns with 7 junction nucleotides. Specimen: T cells isolated from PBMCs. The DNA is TGTGCCAGCAGTTTCGGGAGGAATGAGCAGTTCTTC. Its translation is CASSFGRNEQFF.